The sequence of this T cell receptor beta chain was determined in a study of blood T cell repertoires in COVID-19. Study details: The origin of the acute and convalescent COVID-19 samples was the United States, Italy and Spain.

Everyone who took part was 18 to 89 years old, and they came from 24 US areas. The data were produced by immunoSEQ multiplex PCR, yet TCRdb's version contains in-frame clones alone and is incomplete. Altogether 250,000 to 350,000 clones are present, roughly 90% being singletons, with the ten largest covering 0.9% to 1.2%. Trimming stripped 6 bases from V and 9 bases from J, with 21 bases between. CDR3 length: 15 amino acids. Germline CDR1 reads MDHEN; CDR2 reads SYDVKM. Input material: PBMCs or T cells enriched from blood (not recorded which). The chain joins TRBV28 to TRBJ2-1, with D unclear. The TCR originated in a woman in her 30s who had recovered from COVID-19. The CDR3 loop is CASSGPGLRSGEQFF. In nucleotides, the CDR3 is TGTGCCAGCAGCGGTCCCGGCTTACGGAGTGGTGAGCAGTTCTTC. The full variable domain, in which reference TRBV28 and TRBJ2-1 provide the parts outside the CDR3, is DVKVTQSSRYLVKRTGEKVFLECVQDMDHENMFWYRQDPGLGLRLIYFSYDVKMKEKGDIPEGYSVSREKKERFSLILESASTNQTSMYLCASSGPGLRSGEQFFGPGTRLTVL.